This T cell receptor beta chain was obtained from a study of regulatory T cells in long-lasting Graves disease. Looking at the study overall: The criterion for persistent Graves' disease was over 5 years of antithyroid drugs with positive TSH receptor antibodies. Overall study results and limits: Persistent disease favored TRBV28, TRBJ1-2 and TRBJ2-5. Clonotypes that were public and shared totalled 2,500 to 3,000 in persistent patients versus 850 to 1,000 in new patients.

CDR3 size: 16 residues. J gave up 6 bases and V 2 bases, and 8 bases lay outside the gene matches. CDR1 is KGHSH, CDR2 LQKENI, per germline. Time point of the sample: persistent/refractory GD, antithyroid drugs over 5 years with positive TRAb. PBMC RNA served as the TCR library source. A volume of 7 to 9 milliliters of peripheral blood was collected in EDTA tubes. About this clonotype itself: Its antigen remains unknown.

CDR3-region Arm-PCR and iRepertoire HTBI primers produced the TCR beta libraries. TCRdb fed the multiplex PCR reads into MiXCR, producing one record per CDR3 protein. The table records a few hundred thousand distinct CDR3 sequences, roughly a quarter of them present only once. The sequenced sample was peripheral blood mononuclear cells (PBMCs), obtained when the disease was refractory, from a patient treated with antithyroid drugs. The sequence derives from a female donor with Graves disease. V gene TRBV18 combines with J gene TRBJ2-4; 9 bases are shared with TRBD1. CDR3 residues: CASSPVASTGGNIQYF. The CDR3 bases are TGTGCCAGCTCACCAGTCGCCTCGACAGGGGGAAACATTCAGTACTTC. Using reference TRBV18 and TRBJ2-4 for the parts outside the CDR3, the full variable domain is NAGVMQNPRHLVRRRGQEARLRCSPMKGHSHVYWYRQLPEEGLKFMVYLQKENIIDESGMPKERFSAEFPKEGPSILRIQQVVRGDSAAYFCASSPVASTGGNIQYFGAGTRLSVL.